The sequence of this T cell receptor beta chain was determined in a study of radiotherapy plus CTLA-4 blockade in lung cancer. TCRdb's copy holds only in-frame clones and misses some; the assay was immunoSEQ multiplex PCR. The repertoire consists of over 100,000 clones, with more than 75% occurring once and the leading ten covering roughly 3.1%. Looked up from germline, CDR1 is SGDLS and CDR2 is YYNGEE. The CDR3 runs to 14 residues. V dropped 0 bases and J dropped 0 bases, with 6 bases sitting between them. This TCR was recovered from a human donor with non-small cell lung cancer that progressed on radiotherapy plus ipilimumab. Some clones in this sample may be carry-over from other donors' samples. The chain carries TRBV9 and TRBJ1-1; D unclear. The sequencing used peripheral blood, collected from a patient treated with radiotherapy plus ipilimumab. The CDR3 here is CASSVVGLNTEAFF. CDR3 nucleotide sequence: TGTGCCAGCAGCGTAGTGGGTCTGAACACTGAAGCTTTCTTT.